This note documents a single T cell receptor beta chain sequence. The sample originates from a study of T-cell memory formation after mild COVID-19. TCRdb processed the 5' RACE reads anew with MiXCR; each CDR3 protein has one entry. The sample has about 190,000 distinct CDR3 sequences, 20% to 25% seen once. The germline CDR1 and CDR2 sequences are PRHDT and FYEKMQ (reference sequence). CDR3 length: 16 residues. V shed 5 bases, J shed 6 bases, and the junction held 13 bases outside the gene matches. This chain joins TRBV13 and TRBJ1-5, with TRBD1 matching 7 bases. The specimen was PBMCs or a T cell subset sorted from them (not recorded which). This sequence originates from an adult woman who had mild COVID-19 (a few samples of this study predate the infection). Cell type and time point are not known. The CDR3 here is CASSLSDRLGVQPQHF. The CDR3 nucleotides read TGTGCCAGCAGCCTCTCGGACAGGTTAGGCGTTCAGCCCCAGCATTTT.